The clone carrying this TCR beta chain appeared a few times. Its antigen is not identified. The source of the sample is a study of cytomegalovirus exposure and HLA in healthy donors. With 60 Vbeta and 13 Jbeta primers, the PCR was carried out. TCRdb's table, derived via immunoSEQ multiplex PCR, lists solely in-frame clones and lacks some. Of tens of thousands of clones listed, 82% are singletons. Study conclusions and caveats: Some segments of the V type, notably TRBV6-2 and TRBV6-3, were excluded as indistinguishable. Many donors carried some public TCRs, although rarity characterized most TCR sequences. A later analysis linked a missense DCLRE1C variant to TCR beta V- and J-gene trimming. A later analysis revealed that TCR association rates differed between HLA loci, peaking at DRB1 and bottoming out at HLA-C.

Trimming took off 4 bases at V and 6 bases at J, with 17 bases between the two ends. The CDR3 is made up of 14 amino acids. CDR1 is SGDLS, CDR2 YYNGEE, per germline. The clonotype comes from a man aged 50-60 years in good health and CMV-seronegative. Specimen: PBMCs. This chain links TRBV9 with TRBJ2-7; D is possibly TRBD2 (5 bases). Written as DNA, the CDR3 is TGTGCCAGCAGCAGCAGAGAGGTAGCGTCCGAGCAGTACTTC. Protein product: CASSSREVASEQYF.